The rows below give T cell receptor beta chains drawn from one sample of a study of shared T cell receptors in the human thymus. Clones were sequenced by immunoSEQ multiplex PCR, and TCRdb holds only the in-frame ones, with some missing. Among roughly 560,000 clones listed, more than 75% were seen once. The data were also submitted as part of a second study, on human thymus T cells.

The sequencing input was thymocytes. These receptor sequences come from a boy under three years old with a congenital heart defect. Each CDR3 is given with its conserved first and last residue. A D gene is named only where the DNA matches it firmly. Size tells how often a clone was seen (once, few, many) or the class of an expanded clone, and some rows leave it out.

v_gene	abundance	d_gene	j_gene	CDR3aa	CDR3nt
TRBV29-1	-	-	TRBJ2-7	CSVLGTGGTGGTYEQYF	TGCAGCGTTCTAGGTACAGGGGGCACGGGGGGGACCTACGAGCAGTACTTC
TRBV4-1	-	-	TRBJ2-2	CASSQFRTGELFF	TGCGCCAGCAGCCAATTCCGGACCGGGGAGCTGTTTTTT
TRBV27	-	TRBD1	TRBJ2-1	CASSLTGMLKGEQFF	TGTGCCAGCAGTCTGACAGGGATGCTGAAAGGTGAGCAGTTCTTC
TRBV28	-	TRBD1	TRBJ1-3	CASSLPDRAWGNTIYF	TGTGCCAGCAGTTTACCTGACAGGGCGTGGGGAAACACCATATATTTT
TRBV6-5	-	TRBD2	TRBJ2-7	CASSPGTSVAYEQYF	TGTGCCAGCAGTCCCGGGACTAGCGTAGCCTACGAGCAGTACTTC
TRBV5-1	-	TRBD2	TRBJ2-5	CASSIPSGEETQYF	TGCGCCAGCAGCATTCCTAGCGGAGAAGAGACCCAGTACTTC
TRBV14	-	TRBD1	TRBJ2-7	CASSQTAGTGFYEQYF	TGTGCCAGCAGCCAGACCGCCGGGACAGGGTTTTACGAGCAGTACTTC
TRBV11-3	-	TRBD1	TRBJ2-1	CASSLRRGLAYNEQFF	TGTGCCAGCAGCTTACGCAGGGGGCTTGCCTACAATGAGCAGTTCTTC
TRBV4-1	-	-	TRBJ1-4	CASSGRREGSSTTNEKLFF	TGCGCCAGCAGCGGGCGGAGGGAAGGCTCCAGTACAACTAATGAAAAACTGTTTTTT
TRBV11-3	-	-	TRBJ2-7	CASSLEEGYTYEQYF	TGTGCCAGCAGCTTAGAGGAGGGCTACACCTACGAGCAGTACTTC
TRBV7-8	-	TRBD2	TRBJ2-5	CASSLVPAGVVQETQYF	TGTGCCAGCAGCTTAGTGCCAGCGGGAGTTGTCCAAGAGACCCAGTACTTC
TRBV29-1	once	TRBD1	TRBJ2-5	CSVSGQGAEETQYF	TGCAGCGTTTCGGGACAGGGGGCTGAAGAGACCCAGTACTTC
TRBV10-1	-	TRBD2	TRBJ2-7	CASSELAGTAYEQYF	TGCGCCAGCAGTGAACTAGCGGGGACCGCCTACGAGCAGTACTTC
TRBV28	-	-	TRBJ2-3	CASSLSLADCTDTQYF	TGTGCCAGCAGTTTATCCTTAGCGGATTGCACAGATACGCAGTATTTT